This TCR beta chain derives from a study of blood T cell repertoires in COVID-19. Study background: Samples of COVID-19 (acute and convalescent) were obtained from the United States, Italy and Spain. T cells, B-cell-depleted T cells, or PBMCs provided the cDNA or gDNA that served as material.

Germline V gene sequence: CDR1 SGHRS, CDR2 YFSETQ. V shed 4 bases, J shed 2 bases, and the junction held 7 bases outside the gene matches. The CDR3 covers 15 residues. In the original analysis: Estimation of nucleated cell counts was performed using reference gene primer amplification. Using immunoSEQ multiplex PCR, the repertoire was profiled, and TCRdb retains in-frame clones only, with some absent. V, J and clone size were drawn from that table, and D and trimming were deduced from the DNA. This repertoire shows about 210,000 clones, around 92% found once; its top ten account for 1% to 1.5%. The receptor's source is a young man with acute or convalescent COVID-19. Sequencing input: peripheral blood. The chain carries TRBV5-1 and TRBJ2-3, with TRBD1 matching over 7 bases. This CDR3 is CASSVRDRATDTQYF. CDR3 DNA sequence: TGCGCCAGCAGCGTTCGGGACAGAGCCACAGATACGCAGTATTTT.